This T cell receptor (beta chain) comes out of a study of T cells in Graves' hyperthyroidism and ophthalmopathy (dated by TCRdb to between 2017 and 2020). For the study in its entirety: Peripheral blood samples were taken at initial diagnosis, before any treatment was given. TCR V-J signatures able to tell the groups apart were searched for in a discovery cohort of 100 patients, of whom roughly 42 had Graves' ophthalmopathy and about 60 had stable Graves' hyperthyroidism. An independent validation cohort of under 20 hyperthyroidism patients and about 16 patients who later progressed to ophthalmopathy tested prospective prediction of ophthalmopathy. For training and testing, the approximately 92 patients in the discovery cohort were randomly divided in a 7:3 ratio. In more than 5 Graves' hyperthyroidism patients, the study also compared T-cell repertoires from thyroid tissue with T-cell repertoires from blood. Once sampling was done, hyperthyroidism patients were given methimazole at a starting dose of 30 mg daily, whereas ophthalmopathy patients were given high-dose intravenous methylprednisolone. TCR Vbeta CDR3 sequencing of roughly 140 peripheral blood samples (over 40 ophthalmopathy, about 74 hyperthyroidism and approximately 17 progressor patients) is reported in the paper. What the authors observed across the whole study: Sample size was not statistically predetermined, and investigators were not blinded to group allocation. In validation, the model predicted progression to ophthalmopathy with 55% to 71% sensitivity and approximately 78% specificity, a median of 6.5 months before onset. Most expanded thyroid clonotypes (frequency above 0.001) were also found in blood, which suggests that blood repertoires may mirror thyroid immune responses. A model built on a 13 V-J signature distinguished ophthalmopathy from stable hyperthyroidism, reaching 85% to 90% sensitivity and around 81% specificity in cross-validation and 80%/75% in testing.

From its cysteine to its phenylalanine, the CDR3 spans 14 amino acids. CDR3 DNA is the only sequence kept; it has 42 bases, read in frame from the first base. CDR1 MNHNS and CDR2 SASEGT were looked up in the germline V gene. V is trimmed back by 8 bases and J by 2 bases, and the junction contains 6 bases that no gene match accounts for. This clonotype was counted at least ten times. It lacks a known antigen. The sample holds no much larger clone one base away, and base qualities are not on file. TCR beta CDR3 regions were amplified from RNA transcripts. The TCR CDR3 was subjected to a first round of RT-PCR using the HTBI primer set and the Qiagen OneStep RT-PCR kit. A second multiplex PCR round built the libraries, followed by size selection and purification. Libraries were sequenced paired-end with 100 bp reads on an Illumina HiSeq2000. As for the authors' bioinformatics: SOAPnuke was used to process the raw data, removing reads that contained adapters or uncalled bases, had a mean Phred below 15, or lacked an exact match to the constant primer or identifier. High-quality paired reads were merged using COPE v1.2.5, and each unique nucleotide sequence was defined as a clonotype. Clonotypes were aligned to IMGT TRBV, TRBD and TRBJ reference segments using MiTCR v1.1. The analysis was restricted to V-J combinations with a frequency above 0.0001, which together covered 99.2% of the repertoires. A TCS score was defined as the ratio between F50 (clonal expansion) and ExV (chaos), using BLOSUM62-based TCRdist between CDR3 peptides within each V-J. Welch's t-statistics and random forest reduced roughly 500 V-J features to 10 to 15, which were used in a naive Bayes classifier (R e1071). TCRdb's own reprocessing of the public reads used fastp at Q25 and MiXCR and kept productive beta chains. For every CDR3 protein sequence, its rows merge into one entry that carries the most common genes and DNA. Here the V and J calls rest on TCRdb's processing, not on the authors' analysis. This sample holds 270,000 or so distinct CDR3 sequences; 15% were observed only once. Together, the top ten hold roughly 31% of the sample.

The hyperthyroidism patients were between 18 and 65 years old and newly diagnosed, with a disease duration of less than 2 months. Any patient with an uncontrolled infection, another autoimmune disease, pregnancy or lactation was excluded. Diagnoses were based on clinical symptoms, serum thyroxine and TRAb, thyroid ultrasound and orbital computed tomography. For progressor patients, blood was drawn at the first diagnosis of hyperthyroidism, before any ophthalmopathy symptoms had appeared. PBMCs were separated from under 12 ml of fresh peripheral blood using Ficoll-Paque density gradient centrifugation. Patients classed as progressors first received a Graves' hyperthyroidism diagnosis and then went on to develop ophthalmopathy during follow-up. Total RNA was extracted with Trizol reagent, and quality was checked on an Agilent 2100 Bioanalyzer.

The chain is assembled from TRBV6-1 and TRBJ2-7, with 10 junctional bases fitting TRBD2. The clonotype was recovered from a woman in her forties or fifties with Graves' hyperthyroidism that later progressed to Graves' ophthalmopathy. The material sequenced was blood. The DNA reads as follows: TGTGCCAGCTCACTAGCGGGATCTACCTACGAGCAGTACTTC. It specifies CASSLAGSTYEQYF.